The entry that follows covers one TCR beta chain sequence. This sample was included in a study of blood T cell repertoires in COVID-19. Study at large: Specimens from acute and convalescent COVID-19 originated in the United States, Italy and Spain. The cDNA or gDNA used as material had been derived from T cells, B-cell-depleted T cells, or PBMCs.

Per the original data handling: Amplification from reference gene primers served as the basis for estimated nucleated cell counts. Data came from immunoSEQ multiplex PCR; TCRdb stores just in-frame clones and leaves some out. The DNA was the basis for D and trimming; V, J and clone size are from that table. The table lists approximately 150,000 clones, around nine tenths of them singletons, with about 1.5% in the top ten. Sequenced: peripheral blood. The receptor comes from a woman between 50 and 59 years old with acute or convalescent COVID-19.

CDR3 sequence reads: CASSSTSGGASYNEQFF. The CDR3 DNA sequence: TGTGCCAGCAGCTCGACTAGCGGGGGGGCATCTTACAATGAGCAGTTCTTC. The V and J genes are TRBV9 and TRBJ2-1; TRBD2 matches 14 bases. This CDR3 region has 17 residues. Looked up from germline, CDR1 is SGDLS and CDR2 is YYNGEE. The junction had 7 bases not matched to a gene; V was cut back by 4 bases and J by 4 bases.